Listed below are T cell receptor beta chains from one sample, sequenced in a study of beta chain features in type 1 diabetes. Only in-frame clones appear in the TCRdb table, and some are missing; sequencing was by immunoSEQ multiplex PCR. Here the sample spans about 52,000 clones, roughly 39% being singletons. Sequenced: Tregs from blood. All receptors come from a man aged 25-45 years with type 1 diabetes. The CDR3 runs from the conserved cysteine through the conserved F or W. A D gene is named only where the DNA matches it firmly. Rows may omit the clone size; those that give it use once, few, many or a size class.

J: TRBJ1-2
V: TRBV4-1
size: -
D: -
DNA: TGCGCCAGCAGCCAAGAAGGCGGCAGGGTCTATGGCTACACCTTC
CDR3: CASSQEGGRVYGYTF

J: TRBJ2-5
V: TRBV5-5
size: -
D: TRBD1
DNA: TGTGCCAGCAGCCCAGGGACAGAGAGTTCACTAGAGACCCAGTACTTC
CDR3: CASSPGTESSLETQYF

J: TRBJ1-1
V: TRBV5-1
size: -
D: -
DNA: TGCGCCAGCAGCTTCTCGGGACACCTTAACACTGAAGCTTTCTTT
CDR3: CASSFSGHLNTEAFF

J: TRBJ1-4
V: TRBV28
size: -
D: -
DNA: TGTGCCAGCAGTTCTAACTCCCCTGGCGAAAGAGGTGAAAAACTGTTTTTT
CDR3: CASSSNSPGERGEKLFF

J: TRBJ1-2
V: TRBV19
size: -
D: -
DNA: TGTGCCAGTATGCGGAACTATGGCTACACCTTC
CDR3: CASMRNYGYTF

J: TRBJ2-2
V: TRBV5-1
size: few
D: -
DNA: TGCGCCAGCAGCTTAATCTCCGGGAAGGGGGAGCTGTTTTTT
CDR3: CASSLISGKGELFF

J: TRBJ1-3
V: TRBV2
size: -
D: -
DNA: TGTGCCAGCAGTGAACAGGGTACGGACTCTGGAAACACCATATATTTT
CDR3: CASSEQGTDSGNTIYF

J: TRBJ2-1
V: TRBV6-5
size: -
D: -
DNA: TGTGCCACGACTGCGAGCTCCTACAATGAGCAGTTCTTC
CDR3: CATTASSYNEQFF

J: TRBJ2-7
V: TRBV5-1
size: few
D: -
DNA: TGCGCCAGCAGCTTGGCCGGTAGCGGTAGCTCCTACGAGCAGTACTTC
CDR3: CASSLAGSGSSYEQYF

J: TRBJ2-1
V: TRBV6-5
size: few
D: TRBD2
DNA: TGTGCCGGCCATGTAGCGGGCCACAATGAGCAGTTCTTC
CDR3: CAGHVAGHNEQFF

J: TRBJ2-6
V: TRBV29-1
size: -
D: -
DNA: TGCAGCGTTGGGACACATGAAAACCCTGGGGCCAACGTCCTGACTTTC
CDR3: CSVGTHENPGANVLTF

J: TRBJ1-3
V: TRBV28
size: few
D: TRBD1
DNA: TGTGCCAGCAGTTCTACCGGGACAGGGAATGGAAACACCATATATTTT
CDR3: CASSSTGTGNGNTIYF

J: TRBJ2-3
V: TRBV2
size: -
D: TRBD1
DNA: TGTGCCAGCGGCCGGGACAGGGGGCCGGATACGCAGTATTTT
CDR3: CASGRDRGPDTQYF

J: TRBJ2-5
V: TRBV7-7
size: -
D: TRBD2
DNA: TGTGCTAGCAGCTTAGGCGGGGGGCGATCAGAGACCCAGTACTTC
CDR3: CASSLGGGRSETQYF

J: TRBJ2-2
V: TRBV7-2
size: few
D: TRBD2
DNA: TGTGCCAGCAGCTTAGTTGGAATTCGGGGGGCGAACACCGGGGAGCTGTTTTTT
CDR3: CASSLVGIRGANTGELFF

J: TRBJ1-5
V: TRBV28
size: few
D: TRBD1
DNA: TGTGCCAGCAGTTTACAGACAGGGTCTCAGCCCCAGCATTTT
CDR3: CASSLQTGSQPQHF

J: TRBJ2-1
V: TRBV7-2
size: -
D: TRBD1
DNA: TGTGCCAGCCGACGGGACAGGGGCGGTGAGCAGTTCTTC
CDR3: CASRRDRGGEQFF

J: TRBJ1-4
V: TRBV11-2
size: few
D: TRBD1
DNA: TGTGCCAGCAGCTTGGGACAGGGAAATGAAAAACTGTTTTTT
CDR3: CASSLGQGNEKLFF

J: TRBJ2-2
V: TRBV5-1
size: few
D: -
DNA: TGCGCCAGCAGCTTGGAGGTGGGCGCGAACACCGGGGAGCTGTTTTTT
CDR3: CASSLEVGANTGELFF

J: TRBJ1-2
V: TRBV5-8
size: few
D: -
DNA: TGTGCCAGCAGTATCGGTGAAATTAACTATGGCTACACCTTC
CDR3: CASSIGEINYGYTF

J: TRBJ2-7
V: TRBV7-2
size: few
D: -
DNA: TGCGCCAGCAGCCAAGTATCTAGCTCCTACGAGCAGTACTTC
CDR3: CASSQVSSSYEQYF

J: TRBJ2-3
V: TRBV5-1
size: few
D: -
DNA: TGCGCCAGCAGCTCGAGCGTAGGCACTCCAGATACGCAGTATTTT
CDR3: CASSSSVGTPDTQYF

J: TRBJ2-6
V: TRBV28
size: -
D: -
DNA: TGTGCCAGCAGTCCAGCTGAGGGCAGACGCTCTGGGGCCAACGTCCTGACTTTC
CDR3: CASSPAEGRRSGANVLTF

J: TRBJ2-1
V: TRBV7-8
size: -
D: TRBD2
DNA: TGTGCCAGCAGCCCGAGCGGGAGGGCCTCCGATGAGCAGTTCTTC
CDR3: CASSPSGRASDEQFF

J: TRBJ2-1
V: TRBV7-6
size: -
D: -
DNA: TGTGCCAGCAGCCCTTTCGGTTTAAGCTCCTACAATGAGCAGTTCTTC
CDR3: CASSPFGLSSYNEQFF

J: TRBJ1-1
V: TRBV19
size: few
D: -
DNA: TGTGCCAGTAGTATAGTAGCGACGGCGAACACTGAAGCTTTCTTT
CDR3: CASSIVATANTEAFF

J: TRBJ2-5
V: TRBV5-1
size: once
D: -
DNA: TGCGCCAGCAGCTTCCTAAGTCGAGAGACCCAGTACTTC
CDR3: CASSFLSRETQYF

J: TRBJ2-1
V: TRBV27
size: few
D: -
DNA: TGTGCCAGCAGTTTAAGGAGAGGGGGGGGATCCAATGAGCAGTTCTTC
CDR3: CASSLRRGGGSNEQFF

J: TRBJ1-6
V: TRBV19
size: once
D: TRBD1
DNA: TGTGCCAGCTCCCGCGATACAGGGGGGAACTCACCCCTCCACTTT
CDR3: CASSRDTGGNSPLHF

J: TRBJ2-2
V: TRBV5-1
size: -
D: -
DNA: TGCGCCAGCAGCTTCGGACACTCCGGGGAGCTGTTTTTT
CDR3: CASSFGHSGELFF

J: TRBJ2-3
V: TRBV6-1
size: -
D: TRBD1
DNA: TGTGCCAGCAGCGGACAGGCTATACTCACAGATACGCAGTATTTT
CDR3: CASSGQAILTDTQYF

J: TRBJ2-7
V: TRBV28
size: -
D: TRBD2
DNA: TGTGCCAGCAGTTTGGGACTAGCGGGAGGGCACTACGAGCAGTACTTC
CDR3: CASSLGLAGGHYEQYF

J: TRBJ2-2
V: TRBV30
size: -
D: -
DNA: TGTGCCTGGAGTGTACAAGGAGCCGGGGAGCTGTTTTTT
CDR3: CAWSVQGAGELFF

J: TRBJ2-7
V: TRBV11-2
size: medium-sized
D: TRBD1
DNA: TGTGCCAGCAGCTTCGGGACAGGGAACTCATACGAGCAGTACTTC
CDR3: CASSFGTGNSYEQYF

J: TRBJ2-2
V: TRBV12-5
size: -
D: -
DNA: TGTGCTAGTGCCCGGGACACCGGGGAGCTGTTTTTT
CDR3: CASARDTGELFF

J: TRBJ2-2
V: TRBV7-2
size: -
D: -
DNA: TGTGCCAGCAGCTCCTTTGTTAGAACCGGGGAGCTGTTTTTT
CDR3: CASSSFVRTGELFF

J: TRBJ2-6
V: TRBV7-2
size: -
D: -
DNA: TGTGCCAGCAGCTTGTCCACAGGTTGGGCCAACGTCCTGACTTTC
CDR3: CASSLSTGWANVLTF

J: TRBJ1-4
V: TRBV7-8
size: once
D: -
DNA: TGTGCCAGCAGCTTAATGGGGGGAAATGAAAAACTGTTTTTT
CDR3: CASSLMGGNEKLFF

J: TRBJ2-3
V: TRBV5-1
size: -
D: TRBD2
DNA: TGCGCCAGCAGCTTCGTTAGCGGGTCAGATACGCAGTATTTT
CDR3: CASSFVSGSDTQYF

J: TRBJ2-7
V: TRBV18
size: few
D: -
DNA: TGTGCCAGCTCACGTGAGGGCGAGCAGTACTTC
CDR3: CASSREGEQYF

J: TRBJ2-4
V: TRBV7-9
size: few
D: -
DNA: TGTGCCAGCAGCGGGCGGTTCGGGACACCGTTTAAGTTC
CDR3: CASSGRFGTPFKF

J: TRBJ2-3
V: TRBV9
size: -
D: TRBD2
DNA: TGTGCCAGCAGCGTAGATGGCGGGAGGGCCGTGGGCGCAGATACGCAGTATTTT
CDR3: CASSVDGGRAVGADTQYF

J: TRBJ2-2
V: TRBV30
size: -
D: -
DNA: TGTGCCTGGAGCTTTCGGCCCGGGGGGGAGCTGTTTTTT
CDR3: CAWSFRPGGELFF

J: TRBJ2-4
V: TRBV29-1
size: few
D: -
DNA: TGCAGCGTTGGTTCGGGGAGGGGGAACATTCAGTACTTC
CDR3: CSVGSGRGNIQYF

J: TRBJ2-7
V: TRBV7-2
size: -
D: -
DNA: TGTGCCAGCAGCTTAGACTTGTTGAGCTCCTACGAGCAGTACTTC
CDR3: CASSLDLLSSYEQYF

J: TRBJ1-1
V: TRBV7-2
size: -
D: -
DNA: TGTGCCAGCAGCTGGCAGGGCCATGACACTGAAGCTTTCTTT
CDR3: CASSWQGHDTEAFF

J: TRBJ2-2
V: TRBV4-2
size: -
D: TRBD2
DNA: TGTGCCAGCAGCCAAACTAGCGGGAGGGCCTCGGGGGAGCTGTTTTTT
CDR3: CASSQTSGRASGELFF

J: TRBJ1-2
V: TRBV7-6
size: -
D: TRBD1
DNA: TGTGCCAGCAGCTCGACAGGGCGAACGCTGAAGGGTCTTATTGGCTACACCTTC
CDR3: CASSSTGRTLKGLIGYTF

J: TRBJ2-2
V: TRBV18
size: -
D: -
DNA: TGTGCCAGCCCACCGGGCGACCATAACACCGGGGAGCTGTTTTTT
CDR3: CASPPGDHNTGELFF

J: TRBJ1-3
V: TRBV28
size: -
D: -
DNA: TGTGCCAGCAGTTTACTGACAGGCGCCTCTGGAAACACCATATATTTT
CDR3: CASSLLTGASGNTIYF

J: TRBJ2-1
V: TRBV25-1
size: few
D: -
DNA: TGTGCCAGCCTCTCCCGGAGCTCCTACAATGAGCAGTTCTTC
CDR3: CASLSRSSYNEQFF

J: TRBJ1-2
V: TRBV28
size: few
D: -
DNA: TGTGCCAGCAGTTTTGGGGGGGTCTGGGGCTACACCTTC
CDR3: CASSFGGVWGYTF

J: TRBJ2-1
V: TRBV7-9
size: -
D: -
DNA: TGTGCCAGCAGCTTATTTGGCAGTGAGCAGTTCTTC
CDR3: CASSLFGSEQFF